The 20 T cell receptor beta chains reported below all come from one sample, sequenced in a study of OX40 agonist ivuxolimab in advanced cancers. Here immunoSEQ multiplex PCR was the method, and the copy in TCRdb shows in-frame clones only, minus some. The sample lists about 60,000 clones; roughly 89% were seen once. Sequencing was performed on CD4+ or CD8+ T cells sorted from blood, taken in a trial of the OX40 agonist ivuxolimab. The source of these receptors is an adult with an advanced solid tumor such as melanoma, head and neck, liver or kidney cancer.

The chain combines TRBV5-8 with TRBJ2-7, with 7 nucleotides matching TRBD1. This CDR3 is built from 14 residues. J lost 2 bases, V lost 4 bases, and 6 bases had no gene match. Germline V gene data show CDR1 as SGHTS and CDR2 as YDEGEE. CDR3 in DNA: TGTGCCAGCAGCGCGTGGGACAGAACCTACGAGCAGTACTTC. This encodes CASSAWDRTYEQYF.

This rearrangement joins TRBV5-1 to TRBJ2-3; maybe TRBD1 (6 bases). This CDR3 has 14 residues. V was cut by 5 bases and J by 2 bases, with 12 bases left in between. Per the germline V gene, CDR1 is SGHRS and CDR2 is YFSETQ. The CDR3: CASREDRNTDTQYF. CDR3 DNA: TGCGCCAGCAGGGAGGACAGAAACACAGATACGCAGTATTTT.

In DNA, the CDR3 is TGTGCCAGCAGCTTAACAGGGGGTCAGCCCCAGCATTTT. The encoded protein is CASSLTGGQPQHF. The rearrangement links TRBV7-3 to TRBJ1-5, with D tentatively TRBD1 (6 bases). This CDR3 spans 13 amino acids. Germline V gives CDR1 SGHTA, CDR2 FQGTGA. Deletions cut 0 bases from V and 6 bases from J, with 6 bases between.

J is TRBJ2-5 and V is TRBV20-1, with D unclear. The V end lost 7 bases, the J end lost 2 bases, and 8 bases lay between the germline ends. The CDR3 loop spans 11 amino acids. Looked up from germline, CDR1 is DFQATT and CDR2 is SNEGSKA (reference sequence). This chain's CDR3 is CSGVKQETQYF. The CDR3, as DNA: TGCAGTGGGGTCAAGCAAGAGACCCAGTACTTC.

The chain couples TRBV4-2 to TRBJ2-3; 8 bases are a match to TRBD1. The CDR3 length is 17 residues. Germline V CDR1 and CDR2: LGHNA, YNFKEQ. The trim removed 5 bases at V and 0 bases at J, leaving 10 bases unmatched. CDR3 sequence: CASSARQGQGSTDTQYF. CDR3 sequence (DNA): TGTGCCAGCAGCGCTCGTCAAGGACAGGGTAGCACAGATACGCAGTATTTT.

The chain is built from TRBV7-9 and TRBJ2-5; the match to TRBD2 covers 9 bases. V shed 1 base and J 9 bases; nucleotides not matched to a gene: 9. The CDR3 sequence is 15 residues long. Per germline, CDR1 SEHNR and CDR2 FQNEAQ (reference sequence). The CDR3 DNA reads as TGTGCCAGCAGCTTAGATGGTAGCGGGAGATCATCCCAGTACTTC. Translating gives CASSLDGSGRSSQYF.

The chain carries TRBV27 and TRBJ2-5, with D uncertain. The germline V gene encodes CDR1 MNHEY and CDR2 SMNVEV (reference sequence). V gave up 0 bases and J gave up 2 bases, with 7 bases separating them. This CDR3 has 14 amino acids. CDR3 region: CASSLSIRQETQYF. Written as DNA, the CDR3 is TGTGCCAGCAGTTTATCGATCAGACAAGAGACCCAGTACTTC.

This clone was detected once. The chain is built from TRBV7-3 and TRBJ2-5, with 9 bases matching TRBD1. This CDR3 comprises 15 residues. Germline CDR1 and CDR2: SGHTA and FQGTGA. Trimming took 5 bases from V and 1 from J; bases not matched to a gene: 5. As DNA, the CDR3 is TGTGCCAGCAGCGCGGGACAGGGCTTCCAAGAGACCCAGTACTTC. This gives the protein CASSAGQGFQETQYF.

The V call is TRBV5-1, the J call TRBJ2-1; the D gene is possibly TRBD2 (6 bases). The CDR3 is made up of 16 amino acids. Germline V gene data show CDR1 as SGHRS and CDR2 as YFSETQ. Deletions cut 4 bases from V and 4 bases from J, with 18 bases between. CDR3: CASSVPRGADYNEQFF. The CDR3 DNA sequence: TGCGCCAGCAGCGTCCCGCGGGGAGCGGATTACAATGAGCAGTTCTTC.

The chain is built from TRBV7-2 and TRBJ1-3; D possibly corresponds to TRBD1 (5 bases). V dropped 5 bases and J dropped 3 bases, with 17 bases sitting between them. CDR3 length: 16 amino acids. Germline-derived CDR1 and CDR2 are SGHTA and FQGNSA. The CDR3 sequence is CASSPINYGGGNTIYF. CDR3 in DNA: TGTGCCAGCAGCCCTATTAACTACGGGGGTGGAAACACCATATATTTT.

The genes are TRBV7-9 and TRBJ1-1; a weak D match, TRBD1 (5 bases). Deletions cut 4 bases from V and 1 base from J, with 10 bases between. This CDR3 has 14 residues. Germline V gene lookup returns CDR1 SEHNR and CDR2 FQNEAQ (reference sequence). CDR3 coding DNA: TGTGCCAGCAGCTCCCAGGGCGGGAACACTGAAGCTTTCTTT. It specifies CASSSQGGNTEAFF.

V and J are TRBV5-1 and TRBJ1-2; 7 bases fit TRBD1. Germline CDR1 is SGHRS and CDR2 is YFSETQ. V was clipped by 2 bases and J by 3 bases; unmatched bases: 1. This CDR3 is built from 13 residues. The CDR3 nucleotides are TGCGCCAGCAGCTTTACAGGGGACTATGGCTACACCTTC. Protein sequence: CASSFTGDYGYTF.

This clone was found once. The chain employs TRBV18 and TRBJ2-7; 7 bases match TRBD2. The germline V gene has CDR1 KGHSH and CDR2 LQKENI. The trim removed 3 bases at V and 0 bases at J, leaving 11 bases unmatched. The CDR3 loop spans 17 amino acids. This CDR3 is CASSPGNAGAISYEQYF. As DNA, the CDR3 is TGTGCCAGCTCACCTGGAAACGCGGGAGCGATCTCCTACGAGCAGTACTTC.

J is TRBJ2-3 and V is TRBV6-5; TRBD1 is a possible D gene (5 bases). With 5 bases removed from V and 7 bases from J, the gap between germline ends came to 10 bases. This CDR3 contains 12 residues. Germline CDR1 and CDR2: MNHEY and SVGAGI. CDR3 protein: CASSIRVNTQYF. CDR3 coding DNA: TGTGCCAGCAGTATCAGGGTAAATACGCAGTATTTT.

This chain links TRBV28 with TRBJ2-7; a possible D gene is TRBD1 (5 bases). The V end was cut by 5 bases, the J end by 0 bases, with 11 bases between. CDR3 length: 14 amino acids. Germline V gene sequence: CDR1 MDHEN, CDR2 SYDVKM. CDR3 in amino acids: CASSGEQASYEQYF. The CDR3 coding sequence is TGTGCCAGCAGTGGGGAACAGGCCTCCTACGAGCAGTACTTC.

The chain couples TRBV6-5 to TRBJ1-2, with D possibly TRBD1 on 5 matching bases. Germline loops: CDR1 MNHEY, CDR2 SVGAGI. The CDR3 totals 15 residues. Deletions cut 3 bases from V and 2 bases from J, with 13 bases between. The CDR3 region has the DNA TGTGCCAGCAGTTATCGACAGAAGTCGAACTATGGCTACACCTTC. Translating gives CASSYRQKSNYGYTF.

The chain carries TRBV19 and TRBJ2-1; TRBD2 matches at 10 bases. V was clipped by 5 bases and J by 3 bases; unmatched bases: 19. Per germline, CDR1 LNHDA and CDR2 SQIVND (reference sequence). The CDR3 loop spans 20 amino acids. CDR3 DNA: TGTGCCAGTAGTCTCTGGGATAGCGGGAGGACATACGGGGACTACAATGAGCAGTTCTTC. Protein product: CASSLWDSGRTYGDYNEQFF.

This clone was detected only once. This sequence joins TRBV19 and TRBJ2-5, with D perhaps given as TRBD1 or TRBD2 (5 bases each). Trimming shortened V by 4 bases and J by 2 bases, and 14 bases separated the two germline ends. The germline CDR1 and CDR2 sequences are LNHDA and SQIVND (reference sequence). The CDR3 runs to 15 residues. The chain's CDR3 is CASSKNRDRQETQYF. The CDR3 nucleotides read TGTGCCAGTAGTAAGAACCGGGACCGACAAGAGACCCAGTACTTC.

This clone appeared once. The sample has other DNA sequences that encode this CDR3 too. The V and J genes are TRBV6-5 and TRBJ2-7; TRBD1 agrees at 8 bases. Looked up from germline, CDR1 is MNHEY and CDR2 is SVGAGI. J was trimmed by 3 bases and V by 0 bases; bases with no gene match: 1. The CDR3 runs 14 residues. CDR3 residues: CASSYSGQGYEQYF. CDR3 bases: TGTGCCAGCAGTTACTCAGGACAGGGCTACGAGCAGTACTTC.

This clone appeared a few times. CDR3 in amino acids: CASSLGRSSVNYGYTF. CDR3 DNA: TGCGCCAGCAGCTTGGGGCGGAGCAGTGTAAACTATGGCTACACCTTC. The chain carries TRBV5-1 and TRBJ1-2; D is undetermined. V lost 0 bases and J 2 bases, leaving 14 bases between the germline ends. CDR1 and CDR2 (germline): SGHRS, YFSETQ. The CDR3 covers 16 residues.